The text below deals with one T cell receptor (beta chain). The data stem from a study of blood T cell repertoires in COVID-19. Study background: The United States, Italy and Spain provided the acute and convalescent COVID-19 samples. The cDNA or gDNA used as material had been derived from T cells, B-cell-depleted T cells, or PBMCs.

The authors' processing: Amplification of reference gene primers provided the estimated nucleated cell counts. TCRdb's table, derived via immunoSEQ multiplex PCR, lists solely in-frame clones and lacks some. V and J calls and clone size come straight from that table; D and trimming were deduced from the DNA. The table includes some 80,000 clones, roughly 86% detected once. The sequence was obtained from a man aged 50-59 years with active or convalescent COVID-19. Sequencing used peripheral blood.

The CDR3 reads CASRGDSYSNQPQHF. CDR3 in DNA: TGTGCCAGCCGGGGGGACTCCTATAGCAATCAGCCCCAGCATTTT. The V call is TRBV27, the J call TRBJ1-5, with a tentative D call TRBD1 (5 bases). The germline V gene encodes CDR1 MNHEY and CDR2 SMNVEV (reference sequence). Trimming cost V 8 bases and J 0 bases, with 14 bases left between them. The CDR3 consists of 15 residues.